Below, one T cell receptor beta chain is given with its context. TCR-alpha and TCR-beta chains were sequenced unpaired. Sequencing was performed with immunoSEQ multiplex PCR; in TCRdb, only in-frame clones are kept and a portion is missing. The sample holds 80,000 to 90,000 clones; more than 75% are singletons and the top ten take 1.9%. The data stem from a study of T cells in tuberculosis. The wider study: CD1B tetramers identified T cells specific for mycobacterial lipid GMM. Study-level findings and limits: Some low-affinity tetramer-binding T cells may be absent from this sample.

Thawed, overnight-rested PBMC were stained with GMM-loaded CD1B tetramer, viability dye and anti-CD3, then sorted. CD1B tetramers were loaded with Rhodococcus equi-derived C32 glucose monomycolate. From each donor, some 100,000 tetramer-negative cells were sorted. V lost 3 bases to trimming and J lost 3 bases; unmatched junction nucleotides: 8. The CDR3 is made up of 16 amino acids. Germline V gives CDR1 LNHNV, CDR2 YYDKDF (reference sequence). The sequence was collected from an adult woman with latent tuberculosis. The sample comprised CD1b-GMM tetramer-negative cells sorted from PBMCs. V is TRBV15 and J is TRBJ2-1, with 7 bases lining up with TRBD2. The CDR3 nucleotides read TGTGCCACCAGCAGGACCCCGGGGGGAAACTACAATGAGCAGTTCTTC. It encodes CATSRTPGGNYNEQFF.